One sample yielded the 28 T cell receptor beta chains listed below, sequenced in a study of T cell responses to AZD1222 COVID-19 vaccine. Using immunoSEQ multiplex PCR, the repertoire was profiled, and TCRdb retains in-frame clones only, with some absent. The table has about 120,000 clones, about four fifths seen once. Sample: peripheral blood, taken on day 0 of AZD1222 vaccination. All receptors derive from an adult in good health.

The rearrangement links TRBV6-2 or TRBV6-3 to TRBJ1-5; D is undetermined. Germline V lookup: CDR1 MNHEY, CDR2 SVGEGT. The CDR3 is 12 residues long. V gave up 3 bases and J gave up 4 bases, with 4 bases separating them. CDR3: CASSYQNQPQHF. CDR3 DNA sequence: TGTGCCAGCAGTTATCAGAATCAGCCCCAGCATTTT.

The chain has TRBV27 and TRBJ1-5; D possibly corresponds to TRBD1 (6 bases). V dropped 3 bases and J dropped 5 bases, with 14 bases sitting between them. The CDR3 is 15 amino acids. Germline assignment: CDR1 MNHEY and CDR2 SMNVEV (reference sequence). Here the CDR3 DNA reads TGTGCCAGCAGTTTTTCGGCGGGGGCATATCAGCCCCAGCATTTT. Amino acids: CASSFSAGAYQPQHF.

The CDR3 region is CASSSRTSPLYAGELFF. CDR3 coding DNA: TGTGCCAGCAGCTCAAGGACAAGTCCCCTCTACGCCGGGGAGCTGTTTTTT. This chain uses TRBV7-2 with TRBJ2-2; possible D gene TRBD1, 5 bases. Germline assignment: CDR1 SGHTA and CDR2 FQGNSA. V was trimmed by 4 bases and J by 6 bases, leaving 21 bases between them. This CDR3 is built from 17 residues. Based on the CDR3 plus reference TRBV7-2 and TRBJ2-2, the full variable domain is GAGVSQSPSNKVTEKGKDVELRCDPISGHTALYWYRQSLGQGLEFLIYFQGNSAPDKSGLPSDRFSAERTGGSVSTLTIQRTQQEDSAVYLCASSSRTSPLYAGELFFGEGSRLTVL.

The J gene is TRBJ1-5, the V gene TRBV19; 11 bases are a match to TRBD1. The ends lost 5 bases at V and 2 bases at J; junction bases unmatched: 11. This CDR3 is 18 amino acids long. Germline V gives CDR1 LNHDA, CDR2 SQIVND (reference sequence). The CDR3 loop is CASSPRRGQGDRNQPQHF. The CDR3 DNA is TGTGCCAGTAGTCCGCGGAGGGGACAGGGGGATCGCAATCAGCCCCAGCATTTT.

The chain has TRBV5-4 and TRBJ2-1, with 13 bases aligning to TRBD2. From germline, CDR1 is SGHNT and CDR2 YYREEE (reference sequence). The CDR3 spans 16 residues. Unmatched junction bases numbered 3, after V lost 2 bases and J lost 4 bases. The CDR3 is CASSLGGLAGYNEQFF. The CDR3 DNA reads as TGTGCCAGCAGCTTAGGGGGACTAGCGGGATACAATGAGCAGTTCTTC.

V and J are TRBV2 and TRBJ1-2, with D perhaps TRBD1 (6 bases). Germline V gene data show CDR1 as SNHLY and CDR2 as FYNNEI. The V end lost 6 bases, the J end lost 3 bases, and 14 bases lay between the germline ends. The CDR3 contains 14 residues. The CDR3 coding sequence is TGTGCCAGCAGACAGACTAGGGGGGACTATGGCTACACCTTC. It is translated as CASRQTRGDYGYTF.

This chain links TRBV10-1 with TRBJ1-2; D gene uncertain. The CDR3 is 13 amino acids. The V and J ends lost 0 bases and 4 bases respectively, with 6 bases between them. CDR1 is WNHNN and CDR2 is SYGVQD in the germline V gene (reference sequence). The CDR3 nucleotides read TGCGCCAGCAGTGAGTCCGGCGGCTATGGCTACACCTTC. Amino acids: CASSESGGYGYTF.

This rearrangement joins TRBV27 to TRBJ2-1, with 11 bases aligning to TRBD2. Germline-derived CDR1 and CDR2 are MNHEY and SMNVEV (reference sequence). CDR3 length: 16 residues. V trimming: 7 bases; J trimming: 0 bases; junction bases outside the gene matches: 5. The CDR3 protein is CASTTSGSGSYNEQFF. The CDR3 coding sequence is TGTGCCAGCACCACTAGCGGGAGTGGCTCCTACAATGAGCAGTTCTTC.

V usage is TRBV19 and J usage is TRBJ1-6, with D unclear. There are 13 residues in the CDR3. Germline V gene data show CDR1 as LNHDA and CDR2 as SQIVND (reference sequence). V dropped 3 bases and J dropped 8 bases, with 8 bases sitting between them. CDR3 DNA sequence: TGTGCCAGTAGTATTAGGTGGGATTCACCCCTCCACTTT. Residues: CASSIRWDSPLHF.

This chain joins TRBV28 and TRBJ2-5, with a possible D match to TRBD1 (6 bases). Trimming left V 6 bases short and J 0 bases short, with 17 bases between. The CDR3 loop spans 16 amino acids. The germline V gene encodes CDR1 MDHEN and CDR2 SYDVKM. CDR3 region: CASSPRTANYQETQYF. CDR3 sequence (DNA): TGTGCCAGCAGCCCAAGGACAGCTAATTACCAAGAGACCCAGTACTTC.

The CDR3 loop is CASSLRQNTEAFF. The CDR3 nucleotides are TGTGCCAGCAGTTTAAGGCAGAACACTGAAGCTTTCTTT. The chain combines TRBV27 with TRBJ1-1; D is unclear. The V gene's germline CDR1 is MNHEY and CDR2 SMNVEV (reference sequence). The CDR3 length is 13 residues. V was trimmed by 2 bases and J by 1 base, leaving 5 bases between them.

This clone was seen a single time. J is TRBJ2-5 and V is TRBV9; 7 bases map to TRBD2. This CDR3 is built from 13 residues. CDR1 is SGDLS and CDR2 is YYNGEE in the germline V gene. The trim removed 4 bases at V and 3 bases at J, leaving 3 bases unmatched. Here the CDR3 DNA reads TGTGCCAGCAGCTGGGCGGGGGAAGAGACCCAGTACTTC. Encoded protein: CASSWAGEETQYF.

The chain carries TRBV6-1 and TRBJ1-6; D might be TRBD1 (6 bases). The V and J ends lost 4 bases and 0 bases respectively, with 19 bases between them. Per the germline V gene, CDR1 is MNHNS and CDR2 is SASEGT. This CDR3 region has 19 residues. CDR3 loop: CASSGVPGRGRSYNSPLHF. Written as DNA, the CDR3 is TGTGCCAGCAGTGGAGTCCCGGGACGGGGGCGCTCCTATAATTCACCCCTCCACTTT.

CDR3 loop: CASSSLRGEGGYTF. CDR3 bases: TGCGCCAGCAGCTCCTTAAGGGGAGAAGGCGGCTACACCTTC. This chain joins TRBV4-1 and TRBJ1-2; D perhaps matches TRBD1 (5 bases). V lost 5 bases and J 8 bases, leaving 18 bases between the germline ends. Germline CDR1 reads MGHRA; CDR2 reads YSYEKL. The CDR3 has 14 residues.

The gene calls are TRBV29-1 and TRBJ2-2, with D possibly matching TRBD2 (6 bases). From germline, CDR1 is SQVTM and CDR2 ANQGSEA. This CDR3 region has 22 residues. The CDR3 nucleotides read TGCATCGGAGCCCCTCCTCGGAAGGGACTGGGTCTTGCTTTGGCGAACACCGGGGAGCTGTTTTTT. It encodes CIGAPPRKGLGLALANTGELFF.

This sequence joins TRBV28 and TRBJ2-5; 7 bases are shared with TRBD1. The CDR3 is 15 amino acids. V lost 4 bases, J lost 1 base, and 6 bases stayed unmatched. Germline V gene lookup returns CDR1 MDHEN and CDR2 SYDVKM. CDR3 nucleotide sequence: TGTGCCAGCAGTTCAATCGGGACAGCCCAAGAGACCCAGTACTTC. Residues: CASSSIGTAQETQYF.

This rearrangement joins TRBV7-2 to TRBJ2-1, with TRBD1 matching over 8 bases. With V trimmed by 4 bases and J by 0 bases, 8 bases remained unmatched. CDR3 length: 17 residues. Germline V gene lookup returns CDR1 SGHTA and CDR2 FQGNSA. The CDR3 DNA is TGTGCCAGCAGCTCAACCAATGACAGGGGCTCCTACAATGAGCAGTTCTTC. Encoded protein: CASSSTNDRGSYNEQFF.

The chain carries TRBV10-2 and TRBJ2-1; 9 bases match TRBD2. CDR1 WSHSY and CDR2 SAAADI come from the germline V gene. The V and J ends lost 8 bases and 6 bases, in that order; junction bases with no gene match: 8. The CDR3 length is 14 residues. The CDR3 bases are TGCGCCAGCCTAGGGGGGACTAGCCCCAATGAGCAGTTCTTC. Translation: CASLGGTSPNEQFF.

The chain couples TRBV28 to TRBJ2-1; TRBD2 aligns across 9 bases. Looked up from germline, CDR1 is MDHEN and CDR2 is SYDVKM. The CDR3 extends over 14 amino acids. V gave up 4 bases and J gave up 6 bases; unmatched junction bases: 4. CDR3 bases: TGTGCCAGCAGTTCGGGACTAGCTCGCAATGAGCAGTTCTTC. Translated, it gives CASSSGLARNEQFF.

This clone was detected many times. This rearrangement joins TRBV19 to TRBJ2-1, with 12 bases identical to TRBD1. Germline V lookup: CDR1 LNHDA, CDR2 SQIVND (reference sequence). The CDR3 length is 18 residues. The trim removed 6 bases at V and 1 base at J, leaving 10 bases unmatched. CDR3 bases: TGTGCCAGTAGCTTCGGGACAGGGGGCGAGACTTCCTACAATGAGCAGTTCTTC. Protein product: CASSFGTGGETSYNEQFF. Full variable domain (remainder filled in from reference TRBV19 and TRBJ2-1): DGGITQSPKYLFRKEGQNVTLSCEQNLNHDAMYWYRQDPGQGLRLIYYSQIVNDFQKGDIAEGYSVSREKKESFPLTVTSAQKNPTAFYLCASSFGTGGETSYNEQFFGPGTRLTVL.

The V and J genes are TRBV2 and TRBJ2-7; D gene unclear. Germline CDR1 reads SNHLY; CDR2 reads FYNNEI. V lost 5 bases, J lost 6 bases, and 20 bases lay in between. CDR3 size: 15 residues. The CDR3, as DNA: TGTGCCAGCAGTCCCTTCAATCTGGGTAATGGCGAGCAGTACTTC. Protein product: CASSPFNLGNGEQYF.

The chain recombines TRBV28 with TRBJ1-4; D is possibly TRBD1 (5 bases). The V end lost 5 bases, the J end lost 6 bases, and 16 bases lay between the germline ends. CDR3 length: 15 amino acids. Germline lookup yields CDR1 MDHEN and CDR2 SYDVKM. The CDR3 loop is CASSGGTGNYEKLFF. CDR3 nucleotide sequence: TGTGCCAGCAGTGGGGGGACGGGTAACTATGAAAAACTGTTTTTT.

The chain couples TRBV5-1 to TRBJ2-2; 11 bases agree with TRBD2. J gave up 4 bases and V 4 bases, and 9 bases lay outside the gene matches. Germline V lookup: CDR1 SGHRS, CDR2 YFSETQ. CDR3 length: 17 amino acids. For the CDR3, the DNA is TGCGCCAGCAGCCGCGGTAGCGGGGGGGCCGGCACCGGGGAGCTGTTTTTT. This sequence encodes CASSRGSGGAGTGELFF. Full variable domain (missing parts from reference TRBV5-1 and TRBJ2-2): KAGVTQTPRYLIKTRGQQVTLSCSPISGHRSVSWYQQTPGQGLQFLFEYFSETQRNKGNFPGRFSGRQFSNSRSEMNVSTLELGDSALYLCASSRGSGGAGTGELFFGEGSRLTVL.

This clone has a handful of counts. The chain links TRBV7-9 to TRBJ2-5, with 8 positions matching TRBD2. The V gene's germline CDR1 is SEHNR and CDR2 FQNEAQ (reference sequence). V lost 0 bases, J lost 3 bases, and 3 bases stayed unmatched. This CDR3 has 15 residues. The CDR3 reads CASSLAVGGEETQYF. CDR3 coding DNA: TGTGCCAGCAGCTTAGCGGTCGGGGGGGAAGAGACCCAGTACTTC.

This clone was seen a single time. The chain joins TRBV7-2 to TRBJ2-7; D ambiguous. The germline gives CDR1 SGHTA, CDR2 FQGNSA. Deletions cut 2 bases from V and 5 bases from J, with 13 bases between. The CDR3 sequence is 14 residues long. CDR3 in DNA: TGTGCCAGCAGCTTAACGGGTTCGCGGAACGAGCAGTACTTC. Protein product: CASSLTGSRNEQYF.

The chain uses TRBV6-5 and TRBJ2-3; 7 bases are a match to TRBD1. The germline V gene encodes CDR1 MNHEY and CDR2 SVGAGI. The ends lost 2 bases at V and 1 base at J; junction bases unmatched: 6. The CDR3 is 16 amino acids. This chain's CDR3 is CASSYEGATRTDTQYF. Written as DNA, the CDR3 is TGTGCCAGCAGTTACGAGGGGGCGACCCGCACAGATACGCAGTATTTT.

This sequence joins TRBV7-2 and TRBJ2-5; possibly TRBD2 for D (5 bases). The V gene lost 1 base and the J gene lost 5 bases, with 20 bases spanning the gap. This CDR3 has 17 amino acids. Looked up from germline, CDR1 is SGHTA and CDR2 is FQGNSA. The CDR3 reads CASSLEGRLAYTETQYF. The CDR3 DNA sequence: TGTGCCAGCAGCTTAGAGGGTAGGCTAGCATATACGGAGACCCAGTACTTC.

There are a few counts of this clone. This chain joins TRBV6-2 or TRBV6-3 and TRBJ2-3; D is possibly TRBD2 (5 bases). Germline values: CDR1 MNHEY, CDR2 SVGEGT. V lost 6 bases and J lost 5, with 6 bases in between. The CDR3 loop spans 11 amino acids. CDR3 DNA: TGTGCCAGCAGCCGGGGAGATACGCAGTATTTT. It codes for CASSRGDTQYF.